These T cell receptor beta chains were read from a single sample in a study of T cells in Graves' hyperthyroidism and ophthalmopathy. TCRdb recomputed calls from the multiplex PCR reads with MiXCR, one row per CDR3 protein. The table records 500,000 to 650,000 distinct CDR3 sequences, approximately 49% of them present only once. The specimen sequenced was peripheral blood or thyroid tissue (not recorded which). These receptor sequences come from an adult woman with Graves' disease, either hyperthyroidism or ophthalmopathy (not recorded which). CDR3s include the opening cysteine and the closing phenylalanine or tryptophan. The D gene is left open where the match is weak. Clone size, where shown, is once, few, many, or a class for clones that have expanded.

TRBJ2-5 | many | - | TRBV2 | CASTLEYQETQYF | TGTGCCAGCACTTTAGAGTACCAAGAGACCCAGTACTTC
TRBJ2-5 | - | - | TRBV28 | CASLRSAGETQYF | TGTGCCAGCCTTCGAAGCGCTGGGGAGACCCAGTACTTC
TRBJ1-2 | many | TRBD1 | TRBV7-9 | CASPGDRVVSGYTF | TGTGCCTCCCCGGGGGACAGGGTTGTCTCTGGCTACACCTTC
TRBJ2-7 | few | TRBD1 | TRBV10-3 | CAIISGTGAYEQYF | TGTGCCATCATCTCCGGGACAGGGGCCTACGAGCAGTACTTC
TRBJ1-5 | - | - | TRBV20-1 | CSARGQLGQPQHF | TGCAGTGCTAGAGGACAGTTGGGTCAGCCCCAGCATTTT
TRBJ1-6 | - | - | TRBV20-1 | CSAVQVSLHF | TGCAGTGCGGTACAGGTATCCCTCCACTTT
TRBJ1-2 | few | - | TRBV28 | CASSFLYGYTF | TGTGCCAGCAGTTTCCTCTATGGCTACACCTTC
TRBJ2-1 | few | - | TRBV10-3 | CAIRDAPREQFF | TGTGCCATCCGGGACGCCCCCAGGGAGCAGTTCTTC
TRBJ2-3 | few | - | TRBV7-2 | CASSLGGPDTQYF | TGTGCCAGCTCCCTGGGGGGCCCAGATACGCAGTATTTT
TRBJ1-2 | few | - | TRBV29-1 | CSVLAYGYTF | TGCAGCGTCCTCGCCTATGGCTACACCTTC
TRBJ2-2 | - | - | TRBV29-1 | CSVEGGEGVNTGELFF | TGCAGCGTTGAAGGGGGTGAGGGGGTCAACACCGGGGAGCTGTTTTTT
TRBJ1-2 | many | - | TRBV29-1 | CSEGDRNYGYTF | TGCAGCGAGGGAGACAGGAACTATGGCTACACCTTC
TRBJ1-1 | many | - | TRBV28 | CASSHLQAFF | TGTGCCAGCAGTCACCTCCAAGCTTTCTTT
TRBJ1-4 | many | - | TRBV12-3/TRBV12-4 | CASSTGPTYEKLFF | TGTGCCAGCAGTACTGGGCCCACATATGAAAAACTGTTTTTT
TRBJ1-1 | - | TRBD1 | TRBV7-2 | CASSRQSGGNTEAFF | TGTGCCAGCAGCCGTCAATCAGGGGGGAACACTGAAGCTTTCTTT
TRBJ1-2 | few | - | TRBV20-1 | CSALAGYGYTF | TGCAGTGCACTGGCGGGCTATGGCTACACCTTC
TRBJ1-6 | - | - | TRBV20-1 | CSARGPAAGNSPLHF | TGCAGTGCTAGAGGGCCCGCCGCGGGGAATTCACCCCTCCACTTT
TRBJ2-5 | - | TRBD1 | TRBV11-2 | CASSRPGQGETQYF | TGTGCCAGCAGCAGGCCGGGACAGGGCGAGACCCAGTACTTC
TRBJ1-6 | - | - | TRBV11-2 | CASSLKTVSDYNSPLHF | TGTGCCAGCAGCTTAAAGACAGTCTCGGACTATAATTCACCCCTCCACTTT
TRBJ1-2 | once | - | TRBV10-2 | CASSSTSGQTDGYTF | TGCGCCAGCAGTTCCACATCCGGACAGACTGATGGCTACACCTTC
TRBJ1-2 | - | TRBD1 | TRBV2 | CASRVSGTGDGYTF | TGTGCCAGCAGAGTATCCGGGACAGGGGATGGCTACACCTTC
TRBJ1-4 | many | TRBD1 | TRBV7-3 | CASSLPHRGEAKKLFF | TGTGCCAGCAGCTTACCACACAGGGGTGAAGCTAAAAAACTGTTTTTT
TRBJ1-5 | - | TRBD1 | TRBV25-1 | CASSALGQRNQPQHF | TGTGCCAGCAGTGCTCTGGGACAGAGAAATCAGCCCCAGCATTTT
TRBJ2-5 | many | - | TRBV6-5 | CASSYGGQLLETQYF | TGTGCCAGCAGTTACGGTGGGCAACTATTGGAGACCCAGTACTTC
TRBJ2-2 | - | - | TRBV28 | CATTPGGGTGELFF | TGTGCCACCACCCCAGGGGGAGGCACCGGGGAGCTGTTTTTT
TRBJ2-1 | few | - | TRBV29-1 | CSVCPKSNEQFF | TGCAGCGTTTGCCCGAAGAGCAATGAGCAGTTCTTC
TRBJ1-5 | - | TRBD1 | TRBV6-5 | CASSYRGQWQPQHF | TGTGCCAGCAGTTACAGGGGACAGTGGCAGCCCCAGCATTTT
TRBJ1-1 | - | - | TRBV20-1 | CSARRGHINTEAFF | TGCAGTGCTAGAAGGGGACATATAAACACTGAAGCTTTCTTT
TRBJ2-5 | - | - | TRBV2 | CASSEAPTDEETQNF | TGTGCCAGCAGCGAAGCCCCGACGGACGAAGAGACCCAGAACTTC
TRBJ2-7 | few | - | TRBV20-1 | CSARGKQEQYF | TGCAGTGCTAGAGGGAAACAGGAGCAGTACTTC
TRBJ1-4 | - | - | TRBV7-2 | CASSSRAGGLKNCFF | -
TRBJ1-2 | - | TRBD1 | TRBV15 | CATSSGTGQRFLYGYTF | TGTGCCACCAGCTCCGGGACAGGGCAAAGGTTCCTATATGGCTACACCTTC
TRBJ1-2 | many | TRBD1 | TRBV10-3 | CAVQGAYYGYTF | TGTGCCGTACAGGGGGCCTACTATGGCTACACCTTC
TRBJ2-5 | many | - | TRBV5-1 | CASSLSQEETQYF | TGCGCCAGCAGCTTGAGTCAAGAAGAGACCCAGTACTTC
TRBJ1-6 | - | - | TRBV7-2 | CASSLGLPLHF | TGTGCCAGCAGCCTGGGGTTACCCCTCCACTTT
TRBJ2-7 | - | - | TRBV9 | CASRPTRSGPYEQYF | TGTGCCAGCAGACCAACCCGCAGCGGACCCTACGAGCAGTACTTC
TRBJ1-5 | many | - | TRBV12-3/TRBV12-4 | CASSLALGQPQHF | TGTGCCAGCAGTTTAGCCCTCGGCCAGCCCCAGCATTTT
TRBJ1-2 | - | TRBD1 | TRBV11-2 | CASSNEPGQGARYGYTF | TGTGCCAGCAGCAACGAACCGGGACAGGGGGCGCGGTACGGCTACACCTTC
TRBJ1-2 | few | - | TRBV10-3 | CAISESRTAYGYTF | TGTGCCATCAGTGAGTCCCGCACAGCCTATGGCTACACCTTC
TRBJ2-7 | - | - | TRBV7-9 | CASSPPSLSYEQYF | TGTGCCAGCAGCCCCCCTAGCCTCTCCTACGAGCAGTACTTC
TRBJ2-5 | - | - | TRBV24-1 | CATSDSNREETQYF | TGTGCCACCAGTGATTCCAACAGGGAAGAGACCCAGTACTTC
TRBJ2-7 | many | TRBD2 | TRBV10-3 | CAISHKREASHEQYF | TGTGCCATCAGTCACAAGCGGGAGGCATCCCACGAGCAGTACTTC
TRBJ2-7 | many | - | TRBV7-2 | CASSQPEGHSYEQYF | TGTGCCAGCAGCCAACCGGAAGGACACTCTTACGAGCAGTACTTC
TRBJ2-5 | many | TRBD1 | TRBV6-6 | CASREQGAQETQYF | TGTGCCAGCAGAGAACAGGGGGCGCAAGAGACCCAGTACTTC
TRBJ1-2 | few | - | TRBV27 | CASSPTPQGPPLMDGYTF | TGTGCCAGCAGCCCTACGCCACAGGGCCCTCCTCTAATGGATGGCTACACCTTC
TRBJ2-3 | few | - | TRBV7-2 | CASSQQMGVDTQYF | TGTGCCAGCAGCCAACAGATGGGGGTTGATACGCAGTATTTT
TRBJ2-7 | few | - | TRBV6-1 | CASRDSGSYEQYF | TGTGCCAGCAGAGATAGCGGCTCCTACGAGCAGTACTTC
TRBJ2-2 | many | TRBD2 | TRBV9 | CASSVGGGTGELFF | TGTGCCAGCAGCGTAGGGGGGGGAACCGGGGAGCTGTTTTTT
TRBJ2-5 | many | - | TRBV29-1 | CSVWTLTGETQYF | TGCAGCGTGTGGACTCTTACCGGGGAGACCCAGTACTTC
TRBJ1-1 | many | - | TRBV29-1 | CSVDPGPGTEAFF | TGCAGCGTTGACCCGGGCCCTGGCACTGAAGCTTTCTTT
TRBJ1-1 | few | TRBD1 | TRBV28 | CASSSNRGGTEAFF | TGTGCCAGCAGTTCCAACAGGGGTGGCACTGAAGCTTTCTTT
TRBJ1-1 | many | TRBD1 | TRBV4-2 | CASSLQGGRTEAFF | TGTGCCAGCAGTCTACAGGGGGGCCGCACTGAAGCTTTCTTT